This TCR beta chain was sequenced during a study of control samples from healthy donors and cancer patients. CDR1 and CDR2 from the germline V gene are KGHSH and LQKENI. V shed 1 base, J shed 10 bases, and the junction held 7 bases outside the gene matches. CDR3 length: 14 amino acids. Repertoires were generated with immunoSEQ multiplex PCR, while TCRdb's copy carries only in-frame clones and drops some. This sample has under 200,000 clones, with 91% found just once. The sequenced material came from blood. This TCR was sampled from a woman aged 25 to 45 in good health. V usage is TRBV18 and J usage is TRBJ1-3, with 7 nucleotides matching TRBD1. The DNA of the CDR3 is TGTGCCAGCTCACCACTTGACAGGGAGTCAACCATATATTTT. It is translated as CASSPLDRESTIYF.